This TCR beta chain appears in the sequencing data of a study of cytomegalovirus exposure and HLA in healthy donors. CDR3 length: 15 amino acids. V shed 1 base and J shed 3 bases, with 10 bases lying between them. Germline-derived CDR1 and CDR2 are SGHNT and YYREEE (reference sequence). The PCR ran on 60 Vbeta and 13 Jbeta primers. Sequencing used immunoSEQ multiplex PCR; TCRdb keeps in-frame clones, though not all of them. The table lists 85,000 to 100,000 clones, around 77% of them singletons. This clone was picked up a small number of times. V gene TRBV5-4 combines with J gene TRBJ2-2; D is possibly TRBD1 (7 bases). The source of this sequence is a man aged 50 to 60 in good health and CMV-seropositive. The sample consisted of PBMCs. The CDR3 DNA follows: TGTGCCAGCAGCTTGCAGGGGGGATACACCGGGGAGCTGTTTTTT. It specifies CASSLQGGYTGELFF.